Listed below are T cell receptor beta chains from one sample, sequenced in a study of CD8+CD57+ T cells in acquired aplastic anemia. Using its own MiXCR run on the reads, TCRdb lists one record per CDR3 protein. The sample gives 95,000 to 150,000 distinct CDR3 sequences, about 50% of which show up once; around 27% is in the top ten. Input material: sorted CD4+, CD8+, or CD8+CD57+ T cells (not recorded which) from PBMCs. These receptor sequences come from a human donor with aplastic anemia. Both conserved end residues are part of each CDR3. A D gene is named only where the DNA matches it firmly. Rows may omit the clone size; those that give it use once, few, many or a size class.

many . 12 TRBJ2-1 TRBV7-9 CASSLGDGKQFF TGTGCCAGCAGCTTAGGGGACGGGAAGCAGTTCTTC
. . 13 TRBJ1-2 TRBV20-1 CSARPSNNYGYTF TGCAGTGCTAGACCAAGCAATAACTATGGCTACACCTTC
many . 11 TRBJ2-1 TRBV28 CASRGYNEQFF TGTGCCAGCAGGGGTTACAATGAGCAGTTCTTC
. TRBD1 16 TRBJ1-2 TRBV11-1 CASSDTGGQRTESYTF TGTGCCAGCAGCGACACGGGGGGACAGCGGACTGAGAGCTACACCTTC
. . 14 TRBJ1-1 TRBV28 CASRGGYRKTEAFF TGTGCCAGCAGGGGGGGTTACAGGAAAACTGAAGCTTTCTTT
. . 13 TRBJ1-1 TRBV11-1 CASRDTRNTEAFF TGTGCCAGCAGGGACACAAGGAACACTGAAGCTTTCTTT
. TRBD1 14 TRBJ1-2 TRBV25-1 CASSTRTGGIGYTF TGTGCCAGCAGTACGCGGACAGGGGGCATTGGCTACACCTTC
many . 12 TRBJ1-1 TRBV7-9 CASSPLSGRAFF TGTGCCAGCAGCCCGCTCTCAGGTAGAGCTTTCTTT
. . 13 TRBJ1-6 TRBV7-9 CASSPDLSSPLHF TGTGCCAGCAGCCCGGACTTATCCTCACCCCTCCACTTT
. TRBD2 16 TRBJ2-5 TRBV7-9 CASSSPSGTYQETQYF TGTGCCAGCAGCAGTCCTAGCGGGACGTACCAAGAGACCCAGTACTTC
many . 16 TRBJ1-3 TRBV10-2 CASSDFWGADGNTIYF TGCGCCAGCAGTGACTTCTGGGGGGCTGATGGAAACACCATATATTTT
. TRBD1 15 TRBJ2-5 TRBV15 CATSPTGGSQETQYF TGTGCCACCAGTCCGACAGGGGGTAGCCAAGAGACCCAGTACTTC
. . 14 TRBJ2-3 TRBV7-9 CASSLGQDSLTQYF TGTGCCAGCAGCTTAGGACAGGATAGCTTGACGCAGTATTTT
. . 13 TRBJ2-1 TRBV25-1 CASSATSRNEQFF TGTGCCAGCAGTGCGACTAGTCGTAATGAGCAGTTCTTC
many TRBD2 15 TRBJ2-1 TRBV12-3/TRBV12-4 CASEPETSGWNEQFF TGTGCCAGCGAGCCCGAGACTAGCGGGTGGAATGAGCAGTTCTTC